A selection of T cell receptor beta chains follows, all from one sample in a study of T-cell reconstitution after alpha-beta-depleted transplantation in children. A single record per CDR3 protein comes from TCRdb applying MiXCR to the PCR reads. In the table there are about 300,000 distinct CDR3 sequences, over 7.5% of which are singletons. Material: peripheral blood, obtained 360 days after TCRalphabeta/CD19-depleted stem cell transplant. The receptors derive from a female patient aged 2-9 years who had a stem cell transplant for Fanconi anemia, so the T cells may come from the graft donor. Each CDR3 is given with its conserved first and last residue. The order of the fields is CDR3 length, J gene, V gene, D gene, clone size, CDR3 protein, CDR3 DNA. D genes are given only for firm matches. Rows give clone size only sometimes, using once, few, many, or a class for an expanded clone.

12	TRBJ2-5	TRBV9	NA	NA	CASSAGPGTQYF	TGTGCCAGCAGCGCTGGCCCTGGGACCCAGTACTTC
13	TRBJ1-1	TRBV6-2/TRBV6-3	NA	NA	CASSYSGGRGAFF	TGTGCCAGCAGTTACTCGGGGGGACGAGGTGCTTTCTTT
15	TRBJ1-2	TRBV7-3	NA	few	CASSLTRITGYGYTF	TGTGCCAGCAGCTTAACTCGAATTACAGGCTATGGCTACACCTTC
14	TRBJ2-3	TRBV20-1	NA	many	CSASGRTWTDTQYF	TGCAGTGCTAGTGGTCGGACTTGGACAGATACGCAGTATTTT
17	TRBJ2-6	TRBV20-1	NA	many	CSARVGTLSSGANVLTF	TGCAGTGCTAGAGTCGGGACCCTGAGCTCTGGGGCCAACGTCCTGACTTTC
14	TRBJ2-3	TRBV2	NA	few	CAISYWGSTDTQYF	TGTGCCATCTCCTACTGGGGGAGCACAGATACGCAGTATTTT
15	TRBJ1-1	TRBV5-1	TRBD1	many	CASSWGQATNTEAFF	TGCGCCAGCAGCTGGGGACAGGCTACGAACACTGAAGCTTTCTTT
13	TRBJ2-5	TRBV2	NA	many	CASSVRTLETQYF	TGTGCCAGCAGTGTGAGGACACTAGAGACCCAGTACTTC
14	TRBJ1-1	TRBV28	NA	few	CASSLSKLNTEAFF	TGTGCCAGCAGTTTATCGAAGTTGAACACTGAAGCTTTCTTT
18	TRBJ2-3	TRBV6-1	TRBD2	few	CASSEALQLAGNTDTQYF	TGTGCCAGCAGTGAAGCGCTTCAACTAGCGGGGAACACAGATACGCAGTATTTT
15	TRBJ2-2	TRBV6-5	TRBD2	few	CASRYAGANTGELFF	TGTGCCAGCAGGTACGCGGGAGCGAACACCGGGGAGCTGTTTTTT